The T cell receptor (beta chain) described here comes from a study of T-cell reconstitution after alpha-beta-depleted transplantation in children. V was pared by 0 bases and J by 1 base, with 2 bases of the junction left unmatched. This CDR3 comprises 15 residues. Germline V gene data show CDR1 as DFQATT and CDR2 as SNEGSKA (reference sequence). Unique molecular identifiers were incorporated during preparation of the TCRbeta library. TCRdb re-called the PCR reads with MiXCR, one entry per CDR3 protein. Here the sample spans about 640,000 distinct CDR3 sequences, roughly 17% being singletons. This clonotype was observed at least ten times.

The clonotype comes from a human donor who donated a stem cell graft to a child with acute myeloid leukemia. Here the sequenced sample was PBMCs from the stem cell graft donor, taken from the stem cell graft. The genes are TRBV20-1 and TRBJ2-3; TRBD2 aligns across 9 bases. CDR3 nucleotides: TGCAGTGCTAGAGATCAGCGGGGGGGCACAGATACGCAGTATTTT. Translated: CSARDQRGGTDTQYF.